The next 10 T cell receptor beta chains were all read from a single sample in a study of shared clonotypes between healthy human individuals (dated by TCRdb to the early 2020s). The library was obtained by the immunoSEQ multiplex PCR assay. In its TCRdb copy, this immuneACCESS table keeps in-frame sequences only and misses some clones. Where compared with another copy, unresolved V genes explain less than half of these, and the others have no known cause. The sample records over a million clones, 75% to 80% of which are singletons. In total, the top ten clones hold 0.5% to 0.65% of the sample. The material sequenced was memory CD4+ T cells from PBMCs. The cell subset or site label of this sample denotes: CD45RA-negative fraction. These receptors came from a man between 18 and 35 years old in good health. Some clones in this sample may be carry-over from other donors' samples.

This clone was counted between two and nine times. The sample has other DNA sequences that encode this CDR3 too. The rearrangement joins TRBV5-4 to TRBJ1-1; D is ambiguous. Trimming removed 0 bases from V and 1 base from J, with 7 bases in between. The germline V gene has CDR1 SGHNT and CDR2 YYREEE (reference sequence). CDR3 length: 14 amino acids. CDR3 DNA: TGTGCCAGCAGCTTGGGACCACCGAACACTGAAGCTTTCTTT. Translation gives CASSLGPPNTEAFF.

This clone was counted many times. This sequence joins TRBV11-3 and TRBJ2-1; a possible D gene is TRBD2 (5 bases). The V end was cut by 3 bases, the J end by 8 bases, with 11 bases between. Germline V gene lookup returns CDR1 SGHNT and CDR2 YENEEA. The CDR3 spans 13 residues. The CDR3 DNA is TGTGCCAGCAGCTTCGAGGGATACGATGAGCAGTTCTTC. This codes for CASSFEGYDEQFF.

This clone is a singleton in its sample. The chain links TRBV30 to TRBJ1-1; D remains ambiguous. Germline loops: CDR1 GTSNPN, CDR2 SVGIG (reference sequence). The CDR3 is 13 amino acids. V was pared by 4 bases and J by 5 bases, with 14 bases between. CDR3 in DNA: TGTGCCTGGATCCGGTTGGGGAAAACTGAAGCTTTCTTT. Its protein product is CAWIRLGKTEAFF.

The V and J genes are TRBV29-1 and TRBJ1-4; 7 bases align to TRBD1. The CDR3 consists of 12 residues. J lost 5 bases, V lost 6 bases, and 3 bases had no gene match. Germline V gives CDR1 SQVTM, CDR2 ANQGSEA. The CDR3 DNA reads TGCAGCGTCTCGGACAGGAATGAAAAACTGTTTTTT. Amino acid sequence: CSVSDRNEKLFF. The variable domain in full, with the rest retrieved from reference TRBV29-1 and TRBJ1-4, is SAVISQKPSRDICQRGTSLTIQCQVDSQVTMMFWYRQQPGQSLTLIATANQGSEATYESGFVIDKFPISRPNLTFSTLTVSNMSPEDSSIYLCSVSDRNEKLFFGSGTQLSVL.

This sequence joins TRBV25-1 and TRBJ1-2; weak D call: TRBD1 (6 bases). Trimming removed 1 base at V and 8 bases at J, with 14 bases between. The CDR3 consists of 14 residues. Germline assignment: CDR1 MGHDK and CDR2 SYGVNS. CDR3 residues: CASSESGGRRGYTF. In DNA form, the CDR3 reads TGTGCCAGCAGTGAATCTGGGGGGCGCCGCGGCTACACCTTC.

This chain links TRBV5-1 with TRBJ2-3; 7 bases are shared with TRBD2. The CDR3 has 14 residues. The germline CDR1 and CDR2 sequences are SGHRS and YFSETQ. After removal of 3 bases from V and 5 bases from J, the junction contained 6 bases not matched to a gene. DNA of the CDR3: TGCGCCAGCAGCTCCGGGACTACTGAAGATACGCAGTATTTT. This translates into CASSSGTTEDTQYF.

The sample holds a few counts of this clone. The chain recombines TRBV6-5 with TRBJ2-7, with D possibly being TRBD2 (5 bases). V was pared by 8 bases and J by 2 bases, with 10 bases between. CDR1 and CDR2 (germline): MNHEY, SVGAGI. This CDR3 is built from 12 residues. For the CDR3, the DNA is TGTGCCAGCTCGTTGGAGGCCTACGAGCAGTACTTC. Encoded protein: CASSLEAYEQYF.

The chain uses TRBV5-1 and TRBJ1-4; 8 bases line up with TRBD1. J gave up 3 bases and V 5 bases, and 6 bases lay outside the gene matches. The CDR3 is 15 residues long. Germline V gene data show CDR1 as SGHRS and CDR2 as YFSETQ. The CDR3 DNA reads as TGCGCCAGCAGGGCACGGACAGGGCCTAATGAAAAACTGTTTTTT. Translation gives CASRARTGPNEKLFF. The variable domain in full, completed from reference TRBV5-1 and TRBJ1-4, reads KAGVTQTPRYLIKTRGQQVTLSCSPISGHRSVSWYQQTPGQGLQFLFEYFSETQRNKGNFPGRFSGRQFSNSRSEMNVSTLELGDSALYLCASRARTGPNEKLFFGSGTQLSVL.

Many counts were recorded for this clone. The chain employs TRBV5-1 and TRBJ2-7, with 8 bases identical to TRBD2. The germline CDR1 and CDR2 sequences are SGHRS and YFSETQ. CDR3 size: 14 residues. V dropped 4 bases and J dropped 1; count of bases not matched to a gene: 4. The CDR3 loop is CASSTSSGSYEQYF. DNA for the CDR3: TGCGCCAGCAGCACTTCTAGCGGGTCCTACGAGCAGTACTTC.

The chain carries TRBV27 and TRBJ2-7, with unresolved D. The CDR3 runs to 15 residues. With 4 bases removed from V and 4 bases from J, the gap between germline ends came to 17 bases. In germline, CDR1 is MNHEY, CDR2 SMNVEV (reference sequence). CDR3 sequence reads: CASSSYRGGNYEQYF. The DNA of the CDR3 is TGTGCCAGCAGTTCCTATCGAGGCGGAAATTACGAGCAGTACTTC.